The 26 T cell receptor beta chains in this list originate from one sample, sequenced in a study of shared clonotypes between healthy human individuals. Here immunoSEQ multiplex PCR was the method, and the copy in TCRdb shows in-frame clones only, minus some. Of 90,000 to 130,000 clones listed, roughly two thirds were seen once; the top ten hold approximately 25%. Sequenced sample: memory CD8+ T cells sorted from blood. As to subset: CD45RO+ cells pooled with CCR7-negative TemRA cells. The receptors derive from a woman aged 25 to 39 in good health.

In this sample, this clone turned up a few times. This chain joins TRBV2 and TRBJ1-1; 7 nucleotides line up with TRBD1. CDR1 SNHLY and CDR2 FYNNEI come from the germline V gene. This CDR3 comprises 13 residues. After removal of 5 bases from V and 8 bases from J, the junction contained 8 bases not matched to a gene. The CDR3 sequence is CASSRDRDLEAFF. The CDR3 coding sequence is TGTGCCAGCAGTCGTGACAGGGATCTCGAAGCTTTCTTT. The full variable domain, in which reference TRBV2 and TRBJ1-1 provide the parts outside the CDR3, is EPEVTQTPSHQVTQMGQEVILRCVPISNHLYFYWYRQILGQKVEFLVSFYNNEISEKSEIFDDQFSVERPDGSNFTLKIRSTKLEDSAMYFCASSRDRDLEAFFGQGTRLTVV.

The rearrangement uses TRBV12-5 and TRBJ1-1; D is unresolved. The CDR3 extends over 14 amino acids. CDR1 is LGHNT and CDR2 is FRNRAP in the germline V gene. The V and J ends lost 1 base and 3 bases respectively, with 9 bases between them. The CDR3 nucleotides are TGTGCTAGTGGTTTGGGGGGTGGCGACACTGAAGCTTTCTTT. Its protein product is CASGLGGGDTEAFF.

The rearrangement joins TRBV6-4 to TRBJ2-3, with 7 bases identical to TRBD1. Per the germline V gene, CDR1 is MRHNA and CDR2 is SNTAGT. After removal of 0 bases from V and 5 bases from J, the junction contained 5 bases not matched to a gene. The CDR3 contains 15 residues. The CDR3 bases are TGTGCCAGCAGTGACTCTGGGACAGTGGGAGATACGCAGTATTTT. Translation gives CASSDSGTVGDTQYF.

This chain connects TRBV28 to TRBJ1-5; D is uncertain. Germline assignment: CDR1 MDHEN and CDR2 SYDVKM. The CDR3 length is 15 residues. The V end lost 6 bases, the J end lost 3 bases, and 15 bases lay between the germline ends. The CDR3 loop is CASRNSGADNQPQHF. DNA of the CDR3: TGTGCCAGCAGAAACTCAGGCGCCGACAATCAGCCCCAGCATTTT.

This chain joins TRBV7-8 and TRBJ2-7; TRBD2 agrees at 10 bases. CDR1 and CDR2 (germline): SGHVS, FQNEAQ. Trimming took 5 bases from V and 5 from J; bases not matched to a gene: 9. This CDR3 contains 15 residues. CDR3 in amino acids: CASSTLAGVVNEQYF. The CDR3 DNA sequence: TGTGCCAGCAGCACCCTAGCGGGAGTAGTAAACGAGCAGTACTTC.

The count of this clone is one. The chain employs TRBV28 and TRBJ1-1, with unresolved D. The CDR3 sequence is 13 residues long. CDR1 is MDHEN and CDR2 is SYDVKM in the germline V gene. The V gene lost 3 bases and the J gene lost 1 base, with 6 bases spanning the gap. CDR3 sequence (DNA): TGTGCCAGCAGTTTTGGCGCGAACACTGAAGCTTTCTTT. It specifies CASSFGANTEAFF. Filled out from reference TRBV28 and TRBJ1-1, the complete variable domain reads DVKVTQSSRYLVKRTGEKVFLECVQDMDHENMFWYRQDPGLGLRLIYFSYDVKMKEKGDIPEGYSVSREKKERFSLILESASTNQTSMYLCASSFGANTEAFFGQGTRLTVV.

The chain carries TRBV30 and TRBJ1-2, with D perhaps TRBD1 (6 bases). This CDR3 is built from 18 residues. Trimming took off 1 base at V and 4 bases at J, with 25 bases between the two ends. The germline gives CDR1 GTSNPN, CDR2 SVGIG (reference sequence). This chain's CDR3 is CAWSALGAPGWTGYGYTF. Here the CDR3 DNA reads TGTGCCTGGAGTGCTCTGGGGGCCCCCGGATGGACGGGCTATGGCTACACCTTC.

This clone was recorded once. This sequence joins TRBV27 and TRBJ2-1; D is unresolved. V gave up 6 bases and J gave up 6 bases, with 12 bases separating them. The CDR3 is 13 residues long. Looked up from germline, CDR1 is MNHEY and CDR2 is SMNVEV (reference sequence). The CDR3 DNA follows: TGTGCCAGCAGCCGCCGACTTGTCAATGAGCAGTTCTTC. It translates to CASSRRLVNEQFF.

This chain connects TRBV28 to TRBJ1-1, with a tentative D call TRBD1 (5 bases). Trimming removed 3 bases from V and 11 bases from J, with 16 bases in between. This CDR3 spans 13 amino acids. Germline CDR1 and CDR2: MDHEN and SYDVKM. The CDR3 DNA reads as TGTGCCAGCAGTTTGGGACGCCCGAGTCGCGCTTTCTTT. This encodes CASSLGRPSRAFF.

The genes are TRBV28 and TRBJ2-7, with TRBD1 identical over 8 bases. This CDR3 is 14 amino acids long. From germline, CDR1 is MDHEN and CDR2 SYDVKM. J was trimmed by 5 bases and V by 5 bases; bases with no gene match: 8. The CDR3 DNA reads TGTGCCAGCAGTACCTCGGACAGGGCCCACGAGCAGTACTTC. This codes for CASSTSDRAHEQYF.

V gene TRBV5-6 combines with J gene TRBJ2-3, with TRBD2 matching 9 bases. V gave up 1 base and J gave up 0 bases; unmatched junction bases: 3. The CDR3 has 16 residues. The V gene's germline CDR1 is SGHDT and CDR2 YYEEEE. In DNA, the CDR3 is TGTGCCAGCAGCTTGCTCCTAGCGGGAAGCACAGATACGCAGTATTTT. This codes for CASSLLLAGSTDTQYF.

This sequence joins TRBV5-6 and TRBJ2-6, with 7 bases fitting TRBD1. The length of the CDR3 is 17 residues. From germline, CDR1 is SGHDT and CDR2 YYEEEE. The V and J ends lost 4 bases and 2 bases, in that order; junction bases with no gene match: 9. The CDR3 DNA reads TGTGCCAGCAGCCCGACAGGGAGTTACACTGGGGCCAACGTCCTGACTTTC. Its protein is CASSPTGSYTGANVLTF.

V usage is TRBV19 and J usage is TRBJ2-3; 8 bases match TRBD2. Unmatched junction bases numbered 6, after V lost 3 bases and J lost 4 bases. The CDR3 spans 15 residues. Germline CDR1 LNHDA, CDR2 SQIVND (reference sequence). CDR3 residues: CASSMQSGRADTQYF. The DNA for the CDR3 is TGTGCCAGTAGTATGCAAAGCGGGAGAGCAGATACGCAGTATTTT.

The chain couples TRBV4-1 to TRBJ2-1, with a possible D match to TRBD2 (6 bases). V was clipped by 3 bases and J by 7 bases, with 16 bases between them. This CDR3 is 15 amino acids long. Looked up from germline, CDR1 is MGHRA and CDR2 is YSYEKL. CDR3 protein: CASSHLTGLQNEQFF. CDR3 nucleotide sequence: TGCGCCAGCAGCCACCTGACGGGACTTCAAAATGAGCAGTTCTTC.

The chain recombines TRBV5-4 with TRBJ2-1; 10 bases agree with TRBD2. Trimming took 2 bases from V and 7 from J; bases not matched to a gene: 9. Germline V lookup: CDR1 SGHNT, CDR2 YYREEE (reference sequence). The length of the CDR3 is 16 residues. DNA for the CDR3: TGTGCCAGCAGCTTACCCGCGGCTAGCGGGAGAAATGAGCAGTTCTTC. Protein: CASSLPAASGRNEQFF.

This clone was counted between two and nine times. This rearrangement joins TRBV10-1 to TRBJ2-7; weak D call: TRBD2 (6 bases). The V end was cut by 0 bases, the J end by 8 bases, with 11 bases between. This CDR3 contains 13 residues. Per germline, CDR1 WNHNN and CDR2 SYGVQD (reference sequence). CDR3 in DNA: TGCGCCAGCAGTGAGTCGCATGGACTAAAGCAGTACTTC. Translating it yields CASSESHGLKQYF.

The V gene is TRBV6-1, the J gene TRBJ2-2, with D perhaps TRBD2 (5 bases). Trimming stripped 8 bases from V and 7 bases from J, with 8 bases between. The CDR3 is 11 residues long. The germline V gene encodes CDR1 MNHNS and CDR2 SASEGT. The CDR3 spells CASLRGGELFF. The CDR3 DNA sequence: TGTGCCAGCCTCCGGGGCGGGGAGCTGTTTTTT.

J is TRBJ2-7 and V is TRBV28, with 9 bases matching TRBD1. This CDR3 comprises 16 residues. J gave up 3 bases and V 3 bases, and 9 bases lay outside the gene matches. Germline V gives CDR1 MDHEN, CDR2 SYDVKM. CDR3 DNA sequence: TGTGCCAGCAGTTTTGTTACCGGGACAGGGCTCTACGAGCAGTACTTC. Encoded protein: CASSFVTGTGLYEQYF.

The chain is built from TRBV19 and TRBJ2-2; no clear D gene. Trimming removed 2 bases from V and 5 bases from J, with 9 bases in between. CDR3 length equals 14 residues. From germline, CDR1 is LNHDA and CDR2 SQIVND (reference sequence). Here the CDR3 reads CASSIIRQTGELFF. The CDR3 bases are TGTGCCAGTAGTATAATACGCCAGACCGGGGAGCTGTTTTTT.

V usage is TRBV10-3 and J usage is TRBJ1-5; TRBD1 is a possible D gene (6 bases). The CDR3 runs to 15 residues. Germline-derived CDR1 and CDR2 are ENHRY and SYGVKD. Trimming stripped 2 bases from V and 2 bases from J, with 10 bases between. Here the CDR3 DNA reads TGTGCCATCAGTGAGGGCACAGGGCGCAATCAGCCCCAGCATTTT. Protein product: CAISEGTGRNQPQHF.

CDR3 protein: CASSLTGSSYEQYF. The CDR3, as DNA: TGTGCCAGCAGCTTAACGGGGAGCTCCTACGAGCAGTACTTC. The chain is built from TRBV4-2 and TRBJ2-7; TRBD2 is a possible D gene (5 bases). The germline V gene has CDR1 LGHNA and CDR2 YNFKEQ. The V and J ends lost 5 bases and 0 bases respectively, with 11 bases between them. The CDR3 contains 14 residues.

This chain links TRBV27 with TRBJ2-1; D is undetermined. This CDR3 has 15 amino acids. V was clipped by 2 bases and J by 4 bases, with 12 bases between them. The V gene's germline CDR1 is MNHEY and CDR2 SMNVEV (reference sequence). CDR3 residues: CASSLASNIYNEQFF. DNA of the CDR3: TGTGCCAGCAGTTTAGCTAGTAATATTTACAATGAGCAGTTCTTC.

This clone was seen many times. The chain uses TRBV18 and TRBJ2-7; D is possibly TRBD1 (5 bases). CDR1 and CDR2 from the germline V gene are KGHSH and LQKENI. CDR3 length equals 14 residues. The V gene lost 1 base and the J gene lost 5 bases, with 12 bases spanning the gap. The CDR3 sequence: CASSPRRDLHEQYF. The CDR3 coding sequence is TGTGCCAGCTCACCACGCAGGGATTTACACGAGCAGTACTTC. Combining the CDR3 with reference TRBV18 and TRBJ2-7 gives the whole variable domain NAGVMQNPRHLVRRRGQEARLRCSPMKGHSHVYWYRQLPEEGLKFMVYLQKENIIDESGMPKERFSAEFPKEGPSILRIQQVVRGDSAAYFCASSPRRDLHEQYFGPGTRLTVT.

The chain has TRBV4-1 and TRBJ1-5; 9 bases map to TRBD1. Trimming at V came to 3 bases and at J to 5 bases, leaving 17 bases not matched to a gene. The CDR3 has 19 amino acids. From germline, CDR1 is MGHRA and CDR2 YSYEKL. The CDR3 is CASSHLDRGDQVKDQPQHF. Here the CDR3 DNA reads TGCGCCAGCAGCCACCTTGACAGGGGGGATCAAGTTAAGGATCAGCCCCAGCATTTT.

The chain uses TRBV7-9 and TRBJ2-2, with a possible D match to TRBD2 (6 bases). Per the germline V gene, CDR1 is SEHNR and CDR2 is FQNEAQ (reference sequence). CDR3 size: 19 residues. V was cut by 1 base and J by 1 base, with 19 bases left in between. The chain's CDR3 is CASSLVVGLGTWNTGELFF. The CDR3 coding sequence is TGTGCCAGCAGCTTAGTCGTTGGCTTAGGGACTTGGAACACCGGGGAGCTGTTTTTT.

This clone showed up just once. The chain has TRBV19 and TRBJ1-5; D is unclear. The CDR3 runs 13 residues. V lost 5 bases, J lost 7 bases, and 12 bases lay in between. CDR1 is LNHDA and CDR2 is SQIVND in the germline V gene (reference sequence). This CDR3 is CASSPWVRQPQHF. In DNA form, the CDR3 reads TGTGCCAGTAGTCCCTGGGTACGCCAGCCCCAGCATTTT.